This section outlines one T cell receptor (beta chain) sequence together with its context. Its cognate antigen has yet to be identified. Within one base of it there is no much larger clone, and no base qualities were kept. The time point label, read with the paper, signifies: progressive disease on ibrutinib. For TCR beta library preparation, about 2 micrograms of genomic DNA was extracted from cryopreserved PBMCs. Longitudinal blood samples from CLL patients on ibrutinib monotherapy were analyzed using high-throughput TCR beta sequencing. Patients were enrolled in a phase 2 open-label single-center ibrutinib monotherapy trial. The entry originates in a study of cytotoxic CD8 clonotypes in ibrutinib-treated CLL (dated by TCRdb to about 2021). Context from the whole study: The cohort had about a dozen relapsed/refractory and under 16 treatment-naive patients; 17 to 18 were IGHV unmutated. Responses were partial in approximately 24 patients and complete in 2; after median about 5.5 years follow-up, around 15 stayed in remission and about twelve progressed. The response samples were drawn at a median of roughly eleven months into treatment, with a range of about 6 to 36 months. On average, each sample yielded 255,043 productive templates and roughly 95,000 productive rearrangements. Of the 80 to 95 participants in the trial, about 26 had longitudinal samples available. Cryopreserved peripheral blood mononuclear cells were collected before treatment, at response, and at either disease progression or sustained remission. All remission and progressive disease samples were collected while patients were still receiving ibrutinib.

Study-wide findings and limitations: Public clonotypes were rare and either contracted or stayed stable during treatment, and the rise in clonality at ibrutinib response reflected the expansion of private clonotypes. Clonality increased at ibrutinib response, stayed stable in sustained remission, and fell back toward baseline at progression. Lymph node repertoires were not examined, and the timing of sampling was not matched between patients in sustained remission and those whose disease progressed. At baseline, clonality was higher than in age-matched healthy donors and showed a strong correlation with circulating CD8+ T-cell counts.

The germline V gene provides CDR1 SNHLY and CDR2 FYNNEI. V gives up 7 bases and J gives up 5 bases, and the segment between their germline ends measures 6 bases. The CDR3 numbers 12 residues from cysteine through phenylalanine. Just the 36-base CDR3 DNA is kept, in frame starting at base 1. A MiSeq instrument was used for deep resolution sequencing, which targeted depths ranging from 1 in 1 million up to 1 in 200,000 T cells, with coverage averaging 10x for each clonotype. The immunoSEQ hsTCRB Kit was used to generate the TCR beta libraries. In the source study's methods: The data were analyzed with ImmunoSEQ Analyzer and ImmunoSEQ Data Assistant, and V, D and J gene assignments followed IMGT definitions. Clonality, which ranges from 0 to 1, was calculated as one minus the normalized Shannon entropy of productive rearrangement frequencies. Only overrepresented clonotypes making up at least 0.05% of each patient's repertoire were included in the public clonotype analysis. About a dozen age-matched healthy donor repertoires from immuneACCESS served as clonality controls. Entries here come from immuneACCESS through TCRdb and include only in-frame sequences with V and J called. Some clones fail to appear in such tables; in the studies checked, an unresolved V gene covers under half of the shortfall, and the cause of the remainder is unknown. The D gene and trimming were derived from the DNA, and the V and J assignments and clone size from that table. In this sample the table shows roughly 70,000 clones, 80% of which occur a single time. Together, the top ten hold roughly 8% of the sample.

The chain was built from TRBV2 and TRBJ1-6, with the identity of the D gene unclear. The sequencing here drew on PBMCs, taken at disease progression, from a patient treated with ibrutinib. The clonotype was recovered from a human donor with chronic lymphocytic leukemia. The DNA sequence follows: TGTGCCAGCACTCCTAATAATTCACCCCTCCACTTT. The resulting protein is CASTPNNSPLHF.